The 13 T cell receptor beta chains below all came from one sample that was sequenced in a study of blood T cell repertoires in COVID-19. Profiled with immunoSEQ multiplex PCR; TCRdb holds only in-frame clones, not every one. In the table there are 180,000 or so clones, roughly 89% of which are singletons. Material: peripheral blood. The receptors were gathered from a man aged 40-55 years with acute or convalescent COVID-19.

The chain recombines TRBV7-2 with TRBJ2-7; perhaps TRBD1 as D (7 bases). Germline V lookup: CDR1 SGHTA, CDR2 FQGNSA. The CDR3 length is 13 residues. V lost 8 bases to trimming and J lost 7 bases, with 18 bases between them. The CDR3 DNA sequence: TGTGCCAGCGAACAGGGGACTCTTGGGGAGCAGTACTTC. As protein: CASEQGTLGEQYF.

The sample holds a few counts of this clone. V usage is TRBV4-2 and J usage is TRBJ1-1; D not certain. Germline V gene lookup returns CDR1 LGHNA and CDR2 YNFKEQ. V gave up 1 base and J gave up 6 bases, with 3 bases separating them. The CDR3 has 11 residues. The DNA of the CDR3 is TGTGCCAGCAGCCAAGCTGCTGAAGCTTTCTTT. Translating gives CASSQAAEAFF.

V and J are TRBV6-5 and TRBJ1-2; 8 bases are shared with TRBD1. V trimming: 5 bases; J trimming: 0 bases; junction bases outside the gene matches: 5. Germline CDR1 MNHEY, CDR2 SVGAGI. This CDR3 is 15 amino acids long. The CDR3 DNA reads TGTGCCAGCAGTCACCAGGACAGGGCTAACTATGGCTACACCTTC. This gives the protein CASSHQDRANYGYTF.

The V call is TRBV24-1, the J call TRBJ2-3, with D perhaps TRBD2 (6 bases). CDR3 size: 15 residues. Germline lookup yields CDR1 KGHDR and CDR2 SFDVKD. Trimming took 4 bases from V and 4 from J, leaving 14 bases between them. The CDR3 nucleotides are TGTGCCACCAGTGACCGGGACTCCTGGGCAGATACGCAGTATTTT. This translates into CATSDRDSWADTQYF.

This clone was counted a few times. CDR3 nucleotides: TGTGCCAGCACCCCCGCCCGGGGAGGCTATGGCTACACCTTC. Protein sequence: CASTPARGGYGYTF. The chain combines TRBV6-2 or TRBV6-3 with TRBJ1-2; D not certain. Trimming pared 7 bases from V and 4 bases from J, leaving 16 bases between. There are 14 residues in the CDR3. Germline CDR1 and CDR2: MNHEY and SVGEGT.

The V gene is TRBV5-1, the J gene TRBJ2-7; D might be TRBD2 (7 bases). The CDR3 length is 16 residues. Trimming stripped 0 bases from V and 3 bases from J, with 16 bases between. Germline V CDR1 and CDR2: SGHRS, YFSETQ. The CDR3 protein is CASSLAGGGAYYEQYF. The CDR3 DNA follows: TGCGCCAGCAGCTTGGCCGGAGGGGGGGCCTACTACGAGCAGTACTTC.

CDR3 DNA: TGTGCCAGCAGTTACCGGCGGGGGCGCACAGATACGCAGTATTTT. Its translation is CASSYRRGRTDTQYF. The chain uses TRBV6-2 or TRBV6-3 and TRBJ2-3; tentatively, D is TRBD2 (7 bases). Trimming left V 2 bases short and J 1 base short, with 10 bases between. CDR3 length: 15 amino acids. Germline V gene data show CDR1 as MNHEY and CDR2 as SVGEGT.

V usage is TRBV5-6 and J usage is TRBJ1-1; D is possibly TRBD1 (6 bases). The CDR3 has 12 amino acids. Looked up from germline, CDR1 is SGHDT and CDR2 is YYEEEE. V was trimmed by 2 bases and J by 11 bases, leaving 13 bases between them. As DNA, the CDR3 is TGTGCCAGCAGCTTAGGACAGATTTCGGCTTTCTTT. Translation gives CASSLGQISAFF.

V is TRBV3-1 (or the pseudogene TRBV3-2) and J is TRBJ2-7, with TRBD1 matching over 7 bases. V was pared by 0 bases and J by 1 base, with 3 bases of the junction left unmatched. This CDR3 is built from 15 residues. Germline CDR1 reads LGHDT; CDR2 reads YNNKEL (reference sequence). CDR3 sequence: CASSQEYRGSYEQYF. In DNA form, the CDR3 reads TGTGCCAGCAGCCAAGAGTACAGGGGTTCCTACGAGCAGTACTTC.

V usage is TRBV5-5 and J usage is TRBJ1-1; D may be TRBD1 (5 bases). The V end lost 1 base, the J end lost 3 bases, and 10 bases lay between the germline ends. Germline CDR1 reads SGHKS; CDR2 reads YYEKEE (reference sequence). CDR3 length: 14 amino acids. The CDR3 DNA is TGTGCCAGCAGCTTGAGGGGCCGGGACACTGAAGCTTTCTTT. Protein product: CASSLRGRDTEAFF.

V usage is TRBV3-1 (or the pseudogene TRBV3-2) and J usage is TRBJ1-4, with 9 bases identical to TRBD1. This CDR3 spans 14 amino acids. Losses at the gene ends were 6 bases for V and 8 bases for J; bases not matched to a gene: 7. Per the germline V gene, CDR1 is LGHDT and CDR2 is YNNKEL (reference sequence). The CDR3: CASRRDREGEKLFF. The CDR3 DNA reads TGTGCCAGCAGGAGGGACAGGGAGGGAGAAAAACTGTTTTTT.

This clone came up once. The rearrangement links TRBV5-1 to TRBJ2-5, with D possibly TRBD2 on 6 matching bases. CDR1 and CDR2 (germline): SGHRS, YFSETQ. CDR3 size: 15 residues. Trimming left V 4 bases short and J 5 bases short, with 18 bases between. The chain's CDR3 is CASSRGTGGSETQYF. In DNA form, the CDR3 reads TGCGCCAGCAGCCGGGGGACTGGTGGGTCGGAGACCCAGTACTTC.

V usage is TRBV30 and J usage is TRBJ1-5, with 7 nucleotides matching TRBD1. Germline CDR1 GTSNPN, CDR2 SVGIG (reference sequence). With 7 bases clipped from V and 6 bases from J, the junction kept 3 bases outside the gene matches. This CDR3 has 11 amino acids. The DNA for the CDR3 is TGTGCCTACCAGGGGGTTCAGCCCCAGCATTTT. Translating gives CAYQGVQPQHF.